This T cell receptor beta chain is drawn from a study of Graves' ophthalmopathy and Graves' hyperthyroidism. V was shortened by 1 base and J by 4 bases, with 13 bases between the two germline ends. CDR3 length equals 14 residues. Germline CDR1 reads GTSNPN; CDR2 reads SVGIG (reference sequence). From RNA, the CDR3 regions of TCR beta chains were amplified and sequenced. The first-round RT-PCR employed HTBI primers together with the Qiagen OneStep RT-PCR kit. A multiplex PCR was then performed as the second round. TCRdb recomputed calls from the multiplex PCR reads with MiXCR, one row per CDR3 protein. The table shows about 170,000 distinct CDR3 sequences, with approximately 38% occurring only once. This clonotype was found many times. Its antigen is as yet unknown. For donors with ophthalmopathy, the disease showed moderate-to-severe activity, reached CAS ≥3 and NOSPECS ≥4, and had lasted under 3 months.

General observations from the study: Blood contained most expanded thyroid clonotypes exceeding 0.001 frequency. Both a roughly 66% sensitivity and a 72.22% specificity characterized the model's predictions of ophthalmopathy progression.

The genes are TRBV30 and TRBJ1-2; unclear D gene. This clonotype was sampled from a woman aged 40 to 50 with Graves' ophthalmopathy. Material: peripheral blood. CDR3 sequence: CAWSDQNNLYGYTF. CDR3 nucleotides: TGTGCCTGGAGTGACCAGAACAACCTCTATGGCTACACCTTC. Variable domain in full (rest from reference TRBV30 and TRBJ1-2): SQTIHQWPATLVQPVGSPLSLECTVEGTSNPNLYWYRQAAGRGLQLLFYSVGIGQISSEVPQNLSASRPQDRQFILSSKKLLLSDSGFYLCAWSDQNNLYGYTFGSGTRLTVV.